This T cell receptor (beta chain) was retrieved from a study of post-analysis software for immune sequencing data. Study-level findings and limits: Patients had higher frequencies than controls of roughly five TRBV segments, including TRBV5-6, TRBV5-1 and TRBV20-1. Controls significantly exceeded multiple sclerosis patients in normalized Chao1 diversity.

The V and J ends lost 1 base and 0 bases, in that order; junction bases with no gene match: 5. The CDR3 contains 18 residues. Germline V CDR1 and CDR2: SEHNR, FQNEAQ (reference sequence). Every TCR beta cDNA library bore unique molecular identifiers. TCRdb recomputed calls from the PCR reads with MiXCR, one row per CDR3 protein. In the table there are fewer than 700,000 distinct CDR3 sequences, about 44% of which are singletons. This clonotype has just a few counts. Its cognate antigen is unknown. The source is a girl between 5 and 17 years old with multiple sclerosis. V is TRBV7-9 and J is TRBJ2-5; 13 positions match TRBD2. Sequenced material: blood. The DNA for the CDR3 is TGTGCCAGCAGCTTAGAACGGACTAGCGGGAGAGACCAAGAGACCCAGTACTTC. Protein: CASSLERTSGRDQETQYF. Full variable domain (missing parts from reference TRBV7-9 and TRBJ2-5): DTGVSQNPRHKITKRGQNVTFRCDPISEHNRLYWYRQTLGQGPEFLTYFQNEAQLEKSRLLSDRFSAERPKGSFSTLEIQRTEQGDSAMYLCASSLERTSGRDQETQYFGPGTRLLVL.